One sample yielded the 9 T cell receptor beta chains listed below, sequenced in a study of cytomegalovirus exposure and HLA in healthy donors. The PCR was carried out with 60 Vbeta primers and 13 Jbeta primers. Here immunoSEQ multiplex PCR was the method, and the copy in TCRdb shows in-frame clones only, minus some. The data show around 90,000 clones, with 64% seen just once and roughly 2% held by the top ten. The sequencing sample was made of PBMCs. The receptors come from a human donor in good health.

A few counts support this clone. The V and J genes are TRBV11-3 and TRBJ2-5; possible D gene TRBD1, 6 bases. V gave up 6 bases and J gave up 5 bases, with 13 bases separating them. The CDR3 is made up of 13 amino acids. Germline assignment: CDR1 SGHNT and CDR2 YENEEA. CDR3 residues: CASRPGVQETQYF. The CDR3 DNA reads as TGTGCCAGCAGACCAGGGGTTCAGGAGACCCAGTACTTC. The variable domain in full, completed from reference TRBV11-3 and TRBJ2-5, reads EAGVVQSPRYKIIEKKQPVAFWCNPISGHNTLYWYLQNLGQGPELLIRYENEEAVDDSQLPKDRFSAERLKGVDSTLKIQPAELGDSAVYLCASRPGVQETQYFGPGTRLLVL.

CDR3 sequence: CASSQGGGGGYGYTF. The CDR3 DNA sequence: TGCGCCAGCAGCCAAGGTGGGGGCGGGGGGTATGGCTACACCTTC. This rearrangement joins TRBV4-3 to TRBJ1-2, with TRBD1 as a possible D gene (6 bases). V lost 1 base and J 5 bases, leaving 14 bases between the germline ends. Germline V lookup: CDR1 LGHNA, CDR2 YSLEER. This CDR3 has 15 amino acids.

The V call is TRBV19, the J call TRBJ1-2; 7 nucleotides line up with TRBD1. The V and J ends lost 4 bases and 4 bases, in that order; junction bases with no gene match: 6. Germline values: CDR1 LNHDA, CDR2 SQIVND (reference sequence). This CDR3 has 14 residues. The CDR3 loop reads CASSTLGQVYGYTF. For the CDR3, the DNA is TGTGCCAGTAGTACCTTAGGACAGGTCTATGGCTACACCTTC.

The chain employs TRBV6-1 and TRBJ1-1; 8 positions agree with TRBD1. Germline V lookup: CDR1 MNHNS, CDR2 SASEGT. The junction had 6 bases not matched to a gene; V was cut back by 4 bases and J by 5 bases. The CDR3 is 14 amino acids. CDR3 protein: CASSGDRGGTEAFF. CDR3 bases: TGTGCCAGCAGTGGAGACAGGGGAGGGACTGAAGCTTTCTTT.

V gene TRBV6-1 combines with J gene TRBJ1-5; 8 positions agree with TRBD1. J was trimmed by 6 bases and V by 6 bases; bases with no gene match: 4. The CDR3 covers 13 residues. Germline CDR1 MNHNS, CDR2 SASEGT. CDR3: CASRSGGGQPQHF. The CDR3 DNA is TGTGCCAGCAGGTCAGGGGGCGGTCAGCCCCAGCATTTT.

The J gene is TRBJ1-2, the V gene TRBV27; TRBD1 matches 8 bases. The CDR3 runs 16 residues. Per germline, CDR1 MNHEY and CDR2 SMNVEV (reference sequence). Trimming took 5 bases from V and 8 from J; bases not matched to a gene: 16. The CDR3: CASSGRTGSTIKGYTF. In DNA form, the CDR3 reads TGTGCCAGCAGTGGAAGGACAGGGAGTACAATAAAGGGCTACACCTTC.

The chain is built from TRBV5-1 and TRBJ2-2, with D hard to call. Trimming cost V 4 bases and J 5 bases, with 21 bases left between them. The CDR3 has 17 amino acids. CDR1 is SGHRS, CDR2 YFSETQ, per germline. CDR3 amino acids: CASSHQRMESGTGELFF. CDR3 nucleotide sequence: TGCGCCAGCAGCCACCAGAGGATGGAGAGTGGGACCGGGGAGCTGTTTTTT.

The V gene is TRBV11-3, the J gene TRBJ2-5; tentatively, D is TRBD1 (7 bases). Germline lookup yields CDR1 SGHNT and CDR2 YENEEA. CDR3 length equals 16 residues. V lost 0 bases and J lost 4, with 15 bases in between. The CDR3: CASSLEWAGGLETQYF. The CDR3 DNA is TGTGCCAGCAGCTTAGAATGGGCAGGGGGGTTAGAGACCCAGTACTTC. Supplemented by reference TRBV11-3 and TRBJ2-5, the full variable domain reads EAGVVQSPRYKIIEKKQPVAFWCNPISGHNTLYWYLQNLGQGPELLIRYENEEAVDDSQLPKDRFSAERLKGVDSTLKIQPAELGDSAVYLCASSLEWAGGLETQYFGPGTRLLVL.

The chain employs TRBV19 and TRBJ1-5, with 9 bases aligning to TRBD1. The V gene end was trimmed by 5 bases and the J gene end by 2 bases; junction bases not matched to a gene: 19. The CDR3 length is 20 residues. From germline, CDR1 is LNHDA and CDR2 SQIVND (reference sequence). CDR3 nucleotide sequence: TGTGCCAGTAGTTACAGCCCGGGACAGGGAGTCTTTGTTGGCAATCAGCCCCAGCATTTT. Translating it yields CASSYSPGQGVFVGNQPQHF.